This TCR beta chain was found in a study of cytomegalovirus exposure and HLA in healthy donors. Looked up from germline, CDR1 is MNHNS and CDR2 is SASEGT. This CDR3 has 13 residues. Deletions cut 5 bases from V and 3 bases from J, with 11 bases between. PCR primers comprised 60 Vbeta and 13 Jbeta primers. The assay was immunoSEQ multiplex PCR, and TCRdb's table has in-frame clones only and misses some. This sample's table reports 200,000 to 250,000 clones. A remark on this clone: Its specificity is not known.

Findings of the study overall: In a later analysis, several top co-occurrence clusters appeared linked to parvovirus B19, influenza, CMV and Epstein-Barr virus.

Sequenced: PBMCs. The sequence derives from a girl aged 2 to 9 in good health and CMV-seropositive. The chain joins TRBV6-1 to TRBJ2-7; D uncertain. CDR3 sequence: CASSIRQNYEQYF. The DNA for the CDR3 is TGTGCCAGCAGTATAAGACAAAACTACGAGCAGTACTTC.